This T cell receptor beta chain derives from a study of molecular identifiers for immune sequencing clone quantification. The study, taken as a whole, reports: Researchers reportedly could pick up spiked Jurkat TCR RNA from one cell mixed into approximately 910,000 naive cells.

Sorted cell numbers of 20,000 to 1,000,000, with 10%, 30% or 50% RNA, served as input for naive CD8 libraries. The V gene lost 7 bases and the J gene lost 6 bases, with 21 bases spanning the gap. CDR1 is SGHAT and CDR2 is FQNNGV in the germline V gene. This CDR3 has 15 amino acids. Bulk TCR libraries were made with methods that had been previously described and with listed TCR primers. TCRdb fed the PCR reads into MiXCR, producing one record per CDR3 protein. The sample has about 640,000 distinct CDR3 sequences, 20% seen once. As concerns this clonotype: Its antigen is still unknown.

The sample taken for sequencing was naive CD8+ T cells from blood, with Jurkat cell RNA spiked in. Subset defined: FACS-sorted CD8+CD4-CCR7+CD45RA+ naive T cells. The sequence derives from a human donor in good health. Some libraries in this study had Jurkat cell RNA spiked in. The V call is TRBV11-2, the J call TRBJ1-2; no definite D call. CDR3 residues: CASTQGPIPEDGYTF. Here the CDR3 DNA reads TGTGCCAGCACTCAAGGCCCGATCCCTGAGGATGGCTACACCTTC. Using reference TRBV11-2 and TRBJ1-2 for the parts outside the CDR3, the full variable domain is EAGVAQSPRYKIIEKRQSVAFWCNPISGHATLYWYQQILGQGPKLLIQFQNNGVVDDSQLPKDRFSAERLKGVDSTLKIQPAKLEDSAVYLCASTQGPIPEDGYTFGSGTRLTVV.